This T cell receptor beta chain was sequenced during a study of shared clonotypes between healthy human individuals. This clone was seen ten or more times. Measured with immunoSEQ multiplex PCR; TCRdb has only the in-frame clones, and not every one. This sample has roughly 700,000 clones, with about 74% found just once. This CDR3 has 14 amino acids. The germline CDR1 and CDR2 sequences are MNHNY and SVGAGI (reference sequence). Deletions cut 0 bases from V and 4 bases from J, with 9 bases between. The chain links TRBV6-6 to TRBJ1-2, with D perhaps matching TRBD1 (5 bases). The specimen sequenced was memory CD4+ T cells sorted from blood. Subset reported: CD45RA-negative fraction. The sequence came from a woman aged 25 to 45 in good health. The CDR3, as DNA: TGTGCCAGCAGTTACTCTGTCGGGGCCTATGGCTACACCTTC. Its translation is CASSYSVGAYGYTF.